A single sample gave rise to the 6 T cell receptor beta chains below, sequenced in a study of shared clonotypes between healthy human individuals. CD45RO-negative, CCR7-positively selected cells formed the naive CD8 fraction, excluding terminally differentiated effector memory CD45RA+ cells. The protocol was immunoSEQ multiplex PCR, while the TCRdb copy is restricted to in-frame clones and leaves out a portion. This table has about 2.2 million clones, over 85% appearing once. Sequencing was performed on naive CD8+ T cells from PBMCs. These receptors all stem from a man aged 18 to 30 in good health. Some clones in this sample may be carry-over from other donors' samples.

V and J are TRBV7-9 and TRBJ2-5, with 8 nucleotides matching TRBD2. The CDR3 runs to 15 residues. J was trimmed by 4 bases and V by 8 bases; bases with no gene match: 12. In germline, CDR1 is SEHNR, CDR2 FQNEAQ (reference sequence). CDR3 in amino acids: CASGWPERERETQYF. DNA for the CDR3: TGTGCCAGCGGTTGGCCTGAGCGGGAGAGAGAGACCCAGTACTTC.

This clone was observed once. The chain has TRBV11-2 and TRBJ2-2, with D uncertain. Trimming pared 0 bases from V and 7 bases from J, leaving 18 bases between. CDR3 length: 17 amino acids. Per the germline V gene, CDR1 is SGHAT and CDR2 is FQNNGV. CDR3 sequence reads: CASSLDSFRWMGGELFF. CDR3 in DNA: TGTGCCAGCAGCTTAGATTCGTTCCGTTGGATGGGCGGGGAGCTGTTTTTT.

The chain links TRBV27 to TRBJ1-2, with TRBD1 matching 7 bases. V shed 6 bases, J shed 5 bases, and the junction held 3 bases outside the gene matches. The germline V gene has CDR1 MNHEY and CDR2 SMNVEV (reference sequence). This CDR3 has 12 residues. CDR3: CASRGTEYGYTF. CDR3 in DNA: TGTGCCAGCAGAGGGACAGAGTATGGCTACACCTTC.

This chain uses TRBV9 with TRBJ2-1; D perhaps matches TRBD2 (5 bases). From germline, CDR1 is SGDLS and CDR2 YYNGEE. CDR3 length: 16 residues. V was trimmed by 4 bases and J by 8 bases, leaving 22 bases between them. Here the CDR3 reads CASSSSIQRGLYEQFF. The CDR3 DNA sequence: TGTGCCAGCAGCTCATCAATCCAGCGCGGGCTCTATGAGCAGTTCTTC.

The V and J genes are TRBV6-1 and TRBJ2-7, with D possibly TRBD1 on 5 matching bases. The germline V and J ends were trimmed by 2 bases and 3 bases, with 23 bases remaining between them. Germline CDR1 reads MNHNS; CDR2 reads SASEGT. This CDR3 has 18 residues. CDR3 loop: CASSERGRASSPHYEQYF. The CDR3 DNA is TGTGCCAGCAGTGAAAGGGGCAGGGCCTCGAGCCCACACTACGAGCAGTACTTC.

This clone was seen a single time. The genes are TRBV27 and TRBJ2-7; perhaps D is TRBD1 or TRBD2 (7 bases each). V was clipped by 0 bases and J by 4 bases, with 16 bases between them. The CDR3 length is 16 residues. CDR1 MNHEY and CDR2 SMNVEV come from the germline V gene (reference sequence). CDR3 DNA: TGTGCCAGCAGTTTATCGGGGGGGGACAGAACGTACGAGCAGTACTTC. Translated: CASSLSGGDRTYEQYF.